This T cell receptor beta chain was obtained from a study of blood T cell repertoires in COVID-19. Background on the study: The origin of the acute and convalescent COVID-19 samples was the United States, Italy and Spain.

The CDR3 length is 13 residues. Per germline, CDR1 MDHEN and CDR2 SYDVKM. Unmatched junction bases numbered 6, after V lost 7 bases and J lost 6 bases. Authors' data handling: Reference gene primers were amplified, and this amplification served to estimate nucleated cell counts. Sequenced by immunoSEQ multiplex PCR; TCRdb stores in-frame clones only, minus some. That table gives V, J and clone size, and the DNA gave D and trimming. The profile shows some 200,000 clones, approximately 83% of them singletons. This clonotype was sampled from a woman between 55 and 75 years old with acute or convalescent COVID-19. This rearrangement joins TRBV28 to TRBJ1-2; 9 bases match TRBD1. Sequenced sample: peripheral blood. This CDR3 is CASIRGQGNGYTF. The CDR3 DNA follows: TGTGCCAGCATTCGTGGACAGGGGAATGGCTACACCTTC.